The 15 T cell receptor beta chains listed next were all sequenced from one sample in a study of cytotoxic CD8 clonotypes in ibrutinib-treated CLL. TCRdb's copy holds only in-frame clones and misses some; the assay was immunoSEQ multiplex PCR. The sample contains 200,000 or so clones, around 75% of which appear only once. Source: PBMCs, taken after 12 months of ibrutinib treatment. Receptors originate from a human donor with chronic lymphocytic leukemia.

This chain connects TRBV5-1 to TRBJ2-7; weak D call: TRBD1 (6 bases). The CDR3 length is 15 residues. Deletions cut 0 bases from V and 1 base from J, with 11 bases between. Germline CDR1 and CDR2: SGHRS and YFSETQ. CDR3 amino acids: CASSLGGRSSYEQYF. In DNA form, the CDR3 reads TGCGCCAGCAGCTTGGGGGGGCGGTCTTCCTACGAGCAGTACTTC. Filled out from reference TRBV5-1 and TRBJ2-7, the complete variable domain reads KAGVTQTPRYLIKTRGQQVTLSCSPISGHRSVSWYQQTPGQGLQFLFEYFSETQRNKGNFPGRFSGRQFSNSRSEMNVSTLELGDSALYLCASSLGGRSSYEQYFGPGTRLTVT.

This clone has only a few counts. The rearrangement joins TRBV5-1 to TRBJ2-2; 9 bases match TRBD2. Trimming removed 4 bases from V and 7 bases from J; junction bases left unmatched: 11. CDR3 length: 16 residues. Germline V lookup: CDR1 SGHRS, CDR2 YFSETQ. CDR3 bases: TGCGCCAGCAGCACCCAGGGCGGGAGGGCCATCGGGGAGCTGTTTTTT. It codes for CASSTQGGRAIGELFF.

This clone has just a few counts. The chain joins TRBV4-1 to TRBJ2-7, with D tentatively TRBD2 (6 bases). In germline, CDR1 is MGHRA, CDR2 YSYEKL. V dropped 0 bases and J dropped 1 base, with 19 bases sitting between them. This CDR3 contains 18 residues. The CDR3 sequence: CASSQDLELAAESYEQYF. CDR3 nucleotides: TGCGCCAGCAGCCAAGACCTCGAACTAGCCGCGGAATCCTACGAGCAGTACTTC.

CDR3 amino acids: CASSRDRGSYEQYF. The CDR3 nucleotides are TGTGCCAGCAGCCGGGACAGGGGATCCTACGAGCAGTACTTC. The chain employs TRBV7-3 and TRBJ2-7; 10 nucleotides align to TRBD1. Losses at the gene ends were 5 bases for V and 1 base for J; bases not matched to a gene: 2. Germline V gives CDR1 SGHTA, CDR2 FQGTGA. The CDR3 runs to 14 residues.

V usage is TRBV4-1 and J usage is TRBJ2-7, with a possible D match to TRBD1 (5 bases). V lost 1 base to trimming and J lost 1 base, with 11 bases between them. Germline CDR1 reads MGHRA; CDR2 reads YSYEKL. This CDR3 has 15 residues. The CDR3 spells CASSQVYRQSYEQYF. In nucleotides, the CDR3 is TGCGCCAGCAGCCAAGTTTACAGGCAGTCCTACGAGCAGTACTTC.

CDR3 sequence reads: CSVDGGSYNEQFF. The CDR3 DNA reads TGCAGCGTTGACGGGGGATCCTACAATGAGCAGTTCTTC. The rearrangement links TRBV29-1 to TRBJ2-1; the D gene is possibly TRBD2 (6 bases). V was cut by 3 bases and J by 1 base, with 7 bases left in between. Per the germline V gene, CDR1 is SQVTM and CDR2 is ANQGSEA. The CDR3 runs 13 residues.

This clone appeared a few times. The chain carries TRBV27 and TRBJ2-7, with unresolved D. The CDR3 has 11 amino acids. The germline V and J ends were trimmed by 6 bases and 7 bases, with 10 bases remaining between them. Germline-derived CDR1 and CDR2 are MNHEY and SMNVEV (reference sequence). The CDR3: CASSSGGEQYF. The CDR3 region has the DNA TGTGCCAGCAGCTCCGGTGGAGAGCAGTACTTC.

This chain joins TRBV7-2 and TRBJ2-5; D assignment may be TRBD1 or TRBD2 (7 bases each). V was shortened by 2 bases and J by 3 bases, with 16 bases between the two germline ends. Germline V lookup: CDR1 SGHTA, CDR2 FQGNSA. The CDR3 contains 16 residues. CDR3 DNA: TGTGCCAGCAGCTTAAGATCGGCAGGGGGGGAAGAGACCCAGTACTTC. Translation gives CASSLRSAGGEETQYF.

V and J are TRBV4-1 and TRBJ2-7; TRBD1 or TRBD2 may be the D gene (6 bases each). Germline V CDR1 and CDR2: MGHRA, YSYEKL. The germline V and J ends were trimmed by 4 bases and 2 bases, with 15 bases remaining between them. The CDR3 is 15 residues long. CDR3 DNA: TGCGCCAGCAGCCTGGGGGGACACTCACCCTACGAGCAGTACTTC. It specifies CASSLGGHSPYEQYF.

The J gene is TRBJ2-5, the V gene TRBV4-1; 10 bases fit TRBD1. The CDR3 covers 14 residues. J was trimmed by 11 bases and V by 4 bases; bases with no gene match: 10. Germline CDR1 is MGHRA and CDR2 is YSYEKL. The CDR3 spells CASSLGTGAREQYF. The CDR3 coding sequence is TGCGCCAGCAGCCTCGGGACAGGGGCTAGGGAGCAGTACTTC.

Only a few counts were recorded for this clone. The genes are TRBV2 and TRBJ1-2, with D possibly TRBD1 on 6 matching bases. This CDR3 contains 13 residues. V lost 6 bases to trimming and J lost 2 bases, with 10 bases between them. Germline CDR1 and CDR2: SNHLY and FYNNEI. In nucleotides, the CDR3 is TGTGCCAGCAGCGACAGGCCAAACTATGGCTACACCTTC. It is translated as CASSDRPNYGYTF.

This sequence joins TRBV28 and TRBJ1-2; 9 positions match TRBD1. Germline CDR1 is MDHEN and CDR2 is SYDVKM. The CDR3 is 14 amino acids. V lost 6 bases, J lost 3 bases, and 5 bases stayed unmatched. The CDR3 DNA follows: TGTGCCAGCAGAGGGACAGGGTCGGACTATGGCTACACCTTC. This sequence encodes CASRGTGSDYGYTF.

CDR3 protein: CASRPVGFATNEKLFF. The DNA of the CDR3 is TGTGCCAGCAGACCCGTGGGATTTGCGACTAATGAAAAACTGTTTTTT. V usage is TRBV2 and J usage is TRBJ1-4, with unresolved D. This CDR3 is 16 amino acids long. Germline V gives CDR1 SNHLY, CDR2 FYNNEI. V was shortened by 6 bases and J by 2 bases, with 16 bases between the two germline ends.

V is TRBV5-6 and J is TRBJ2-5; a possible D gene is TRBD2 (6 bases). Between the trimmed V and J ends, which lost 4 bases and 5 bases, there was a span of 27 bases. The CDR3 totals 18 residues. Germline V CDR1 and CDR2: SGHDT, YYEEEE. The CDR3 spells CASSGWRVGTGDWETQYF. CDR3 sequence (DNA): TGTGCCAGCAGCGGATGGAGGGTCGGTACGGGAGATTGGGAGACCCAGTACTTC.

The chain joins TRBV18 to TRBJ1-2; D remains ambiguous. CDR3 length: 14 amino acids. Germline loops: CDR1 KGHSH, CDR2 LQKENI. V dropped 5 bases and J dropped 6 bases, with 16 bases sitting between them. The CDR3 DNA follows: TGTGCCAGCTCAGCGGGTGACTATAGAAATGGCTACACCTTC. It is translated as CASSAGDYRNGYTF.